This TCR beta chain was sequenced for a study of a mutant IDH1 vaccine in newly diagnosed glioma (dated by TCRdb to 2020 to 2023). Regarding the research as a whole: Vaccination began 4-6 weeks after radiotherapy alone, or alongside temozolomide cycles in the chemotherapy-containing groups. Of the 25 to 40 treated patients, roughly 60% were male and about 40% were female, and the mean age was approximately 40 years. Prior to enrollment, standard therapy consisting of radiotherapy alone, temozolomide alone, or radiochemotherapy with temozolomide had been administered to patients, with the combination being received by most patients. The week-35 safety follow-up took place at visit V12, and the week-47 end of study took place at visit V13. Peripheral blood was collected at six visits: V03 (baseline), V05, V07, V10, V12 and V13. For exploratory analyses, longitudinal TCRB deep sequencing was carried out in about 26 treated patients wherever samples were available. Study-wide findings and limitations: The authors noted that analyses of patient blood samples could not be reproduced because of sample limitations. Availability determined which PBMC samples were chosen for TCRB deep sequencing. Pseudoprogression appeared unrelated to alterations in the top peripheral T cell clonotypes detected by TCRB sequencing. Immune responses induced by the vaccine were seen in around 93% of patients across multiple MHC alleles.

CDR1 and CDR2 are read off the germline V gene (reference sequence) as DFQATT and SNEGSKA. The CDR3, cysteine through phenylalanine, is 11 amino acids long. The retained sequence is limited to the CDR3, 33 bases, with the frame set at the first base. The V and J ends are trimmed by 2 bases and 10 bases, leaving 9 bases between them. The method behind the library was the immunoSEQ multiplex PCR assay. Rearranged TCR beta chain sequences were amplified with the hsTCRB Kit following the manufacturer's protocol. Sequencing of TCRB libraries was carried out on an Illumina MiSeq. On the authors' methods: The kit vendor's proprietary platform handled demultiplexing, trimming and gene mapping. TCRdb's version of the immuneACCESS table is confined to in-frame rearrangements and falls short of the full clone set. An unresolved V gene accounts for under half of the shortfall where checked; the remainder is of unknown origin. For V, J and clone size, that table is used; D and trimming come from the DNA. The sample table records approximately 11,000 clones; roughly four fifths of these occur just once. The top ten hold around a sixth of the sample.

The sample's time point label, in plain terms: week 47, end of study. Each vaccine dose, consisting of 300 ug of a 20-mer mutant IDH1 peptide in Montanide, was administered subcutaneously with topical imiquimod. Patients received eight vaccinations in weeks 1, 3, 5, 7, 11, 15, 19 and 23, corresponding to visits V03 through V10. All donors had newly diagnosed IDH1-mutant astrocytomas of WHO grade 3 or 4 that showed loss of nuclear ATRX. The samples were drawn from NOA16, a multicentre, single-arm, open-label phase I trial in Germany that tested a mutant IDH1 peptide vaccine in humans for the first time. Genomic DNA for TCRB sequencing was extracted from EDTA blood using the DNeasy Blood and Tissue Kit. To note about this clone: Its antigen is still unknown. No much larger clone is present one base from it, and per-base qualities are unavailable.

This clonotype originated in a man aged 25-45 years with glioma. This specimen consisted of PBMCs, obtained from a glioma patient whose treatment included an IDH1 peptide vaccine. The rearranged segments are TRBV20-1 and TRBJ2-1; the D gene is unclear. The nucleotide sequence reads TGCAGTGCTAGATTTGACCCCGAGCAGTTCTTC. Translated, it reads CSARFDPEQFF.